The sequence of this T cell receptor beta chain was determined in a study of PD-L1 blockade in urothelial cancer. Overall study: A median blood sample held around 150,000 T cells and about 89,000 unique TCRs.

The diagnosis in patients was locally advanced or metastatic urothelial carcinoma. Clones were read by immunoSEQ multiplex PCR, and TCRdb kept only the in-frame ones, dropping some. The repertoire holds about 42,000 clones, with around 84% as singletons. Losses at the gene ends were 6 bases for V and 7 bases for J; bases not matched to a gene: 7. Germline V CDR1 and CDR2: SQVTM, ANQGSEA. This CDR3 is built from 13 residues. The source is a man in his 70s with urothelial cancer. Here the sequenced sample was PBMCs, taken around atezolizumab (anti-PD-L1) treatment. This sequence joins TRBV29-1 and TRBJ2-1, with TRBD1 matching over 9 bases. The CDR3 nucleotides read TGCAGCGTGACAGGGGGGTCATTGAATGAGCAGTTCTTC. It codes for CSVTGGSLNEQFF.